The source of this T cell receptor beta chain is a study of CD8+ T cells in alopecia areata. Overall study context: Administration of oral tofacitinib to treated patients was at 5 to 10 mg twice daily. Tofacitinib therapy took 6 to 18 months; 6 months off drug came after.

Isolated RNA was reverse transcribed into cDNA used as the sequencing template. Assay used: immunoSEQ multiplex PCR; TCRdb lists only in-frame clones, some missing. There are some 95,000 clones in the sample; around 44% occur only once, and about 0.79% lies in the top ten. This clone came up once. Trimming left V 7 bases short and J 1 base short, with 18 bases between. Germline V gene sequence: CDR1 MNHGY, CDR2 SAAAGT. The length of the CDR3 is 16 residues. Specimen: CD4+ T cells sorted from blood. V gene TRBV6-8 combines with J gene TRBJ2-3; D might be TRBD1 (5 bases). The TCR sequence derives from a human donor with alopecia areata. CDR3 DNA: TGTGCCAGCACCGAACTCAAGGGGCAGGGCACAGATACGCAGTATTTT. The encoded protein is CASTELKGQGTDTQYF.